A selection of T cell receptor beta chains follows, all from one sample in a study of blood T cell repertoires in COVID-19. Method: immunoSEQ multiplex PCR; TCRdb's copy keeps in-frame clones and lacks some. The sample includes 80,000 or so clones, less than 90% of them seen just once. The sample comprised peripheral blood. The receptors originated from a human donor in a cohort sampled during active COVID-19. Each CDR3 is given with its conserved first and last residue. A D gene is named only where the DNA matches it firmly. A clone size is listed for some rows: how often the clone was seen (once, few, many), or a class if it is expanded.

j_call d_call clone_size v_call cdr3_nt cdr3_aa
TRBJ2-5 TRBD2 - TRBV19 TGTGCCAGTAGTAAGACTAGCGGAAAAGAGACCCAGTACTTC CASSKTSGKETQYF
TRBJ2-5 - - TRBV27 TGTGCCAGCAGTTCGTTTACAGGGAAAGAGACCCAGTACTTC CASSSFTGKETQYF
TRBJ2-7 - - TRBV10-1 TGCGCCAGCACCGGAGGCAGGGGGGTTTCCTACGAGCAGTACTTC CASTGGRGVSYEQYF
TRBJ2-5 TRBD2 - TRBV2 TGTGCCAGCAGGGGCGGACTAGCGGAGCAAGAGACCCAGTACTTC CASRGGLAEQETQYF
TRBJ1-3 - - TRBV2 TGTGCCAGCAGTGTGGGACTTAGGAACACCATATATTTT CASSVGLRNTIYF
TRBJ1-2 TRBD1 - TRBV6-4 TGTGCCAGCAGTGACTCGGGACAGGGGTTCTATGGCTACACCTTC CASSDSGQGFYGYTF
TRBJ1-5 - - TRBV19 TGTGCCAGTAGTACCTCCACAGGGAGCAATCAGCCCCAGCATTTT CASSTSTGSNQPQHF
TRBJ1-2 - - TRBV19 TGTGCCAGTAGTATTTGGCGGGTGGGCAGTCGACCGACCTATGGCTACACCTTC CASSIWRVGSRPTYGYTF
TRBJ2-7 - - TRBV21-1 - CASSWAGGTDSYEQYF
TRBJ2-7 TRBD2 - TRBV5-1 TGCGCCAGCAGCCCCGGGACTAGCGGCCTCTACGAGCAGTACTTC CASSPGTSGLYEQYF
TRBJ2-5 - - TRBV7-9 TGTGCCAGCAGCTTGGGATTTGGGGCGGACCAAAGGTTAGGAGAGACCCAGTACTTC CASSLGFGADQRLGETQYF
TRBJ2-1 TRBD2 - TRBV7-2 TGTGCCAGCACTCCCGGGACTAGCTACAATGAGCAGTTCTTC CASTPGTSYNEQFF
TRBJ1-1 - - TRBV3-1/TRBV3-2 TGTGCCAGCAGCTTACGAGTGATGGGAGGCACTGAAGCTTTCTTT CASSLRVMGGTEAFF
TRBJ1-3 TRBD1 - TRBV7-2 TGTGCCAGCAGCCTTGGGACAGGGGTCGGAAACACCATATATTTT CASSLGTGVGNTIYF
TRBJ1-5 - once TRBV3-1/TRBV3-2 TGTGCCAGCAGCCAAACGGTAAGCAATCAGCCCCAGCATTTT CASSQTVSNQPQHF
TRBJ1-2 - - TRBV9 TGTGCCAGCAGCGCTCTGACAGCTTATGACTACACCTTC CASSALTAYDYTF
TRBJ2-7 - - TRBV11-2 TGTGCCAGCAGCTTAAGTACCGACACAGGCTACGAGCAGTACTTC CASSLSTDTGYEQYF
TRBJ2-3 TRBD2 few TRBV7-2 TGTGCCAGCCTTAGCGGGAGGGCCGGGGATACGCAGTATTTT CASLSGRAGDTQYF
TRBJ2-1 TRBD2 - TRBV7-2 TGTGCCAGCAGTCTAAGCGGGAGTGAGCAGTTCTTC CASSLSGSEQFF
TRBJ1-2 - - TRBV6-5 TGTGCCAGCAGTAGCTCAGGCACCTATGGCTACACCTTC CASSSSGTYGYTF
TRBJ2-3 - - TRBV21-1 TGTGCCAGCAGCAAAGGGCTAGCGGGAGGGCCTGATTGCACAGATACGCAGTATTTT CASSKGLAGGPDCTDTQYF
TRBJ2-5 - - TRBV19 TGTGCCAGTAGTATGGGGGCTAGGCCACAAGAGACCCAGTACTTC CASSMGARPQETQYF
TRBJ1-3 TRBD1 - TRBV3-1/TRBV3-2 TGTGCCAGCAGCCAAATTGCCGGGACAGGGGGGCGAGGAAACACCATATATTTT CASSQIAGTGGRGNTIYF
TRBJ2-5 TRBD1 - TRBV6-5 TGTGCCAGCATTGCCTCCGGGACAGGGGGCGAGACCCAGTACTTC CASIASGTGGETQYF
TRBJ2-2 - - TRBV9 TGTGCCAGCAGCGTAGACCAAATTCTTCGGGGAGGAGACACCGGGGAGCTGTTTTTT CASSVDQILRGGDTGELFF
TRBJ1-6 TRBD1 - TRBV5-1 TGCGCCAGCAGCCGTGCAACCACAGGGGTTTCACCCCTCCACTTT CASSRATTGVSPLHF
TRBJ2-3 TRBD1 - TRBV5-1 TGCGCCAGCAGCTCGCAGGACAGGGGGGGAGATACGCAGTATTTT CASSSQDRGGDTQYF
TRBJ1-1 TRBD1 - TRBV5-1 TGCGCCAGCAGCCCTCAACAGGGGCAGAGCACTGAAGCTTTCTTT CASSPQQGQSTEAFF
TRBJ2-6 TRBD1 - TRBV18 TGTGCCAGCTCATCCCTACGACAGGGGATCTCCTCTGGGGCCAACGTCCTGACTTTC CASSSLRQGISSGANVLTF
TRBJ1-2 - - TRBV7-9 TGTGCCAGCAGCTTACCCCAGACAGGCCTTCCGTCCCCGGGCTACACCTTC CASSLPQTGLPSPGYTF
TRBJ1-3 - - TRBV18 TGTGCCAGCTCACCACCTACAGATACTGGAAACACCATATATTTT CASSPPTDTGNTIYF